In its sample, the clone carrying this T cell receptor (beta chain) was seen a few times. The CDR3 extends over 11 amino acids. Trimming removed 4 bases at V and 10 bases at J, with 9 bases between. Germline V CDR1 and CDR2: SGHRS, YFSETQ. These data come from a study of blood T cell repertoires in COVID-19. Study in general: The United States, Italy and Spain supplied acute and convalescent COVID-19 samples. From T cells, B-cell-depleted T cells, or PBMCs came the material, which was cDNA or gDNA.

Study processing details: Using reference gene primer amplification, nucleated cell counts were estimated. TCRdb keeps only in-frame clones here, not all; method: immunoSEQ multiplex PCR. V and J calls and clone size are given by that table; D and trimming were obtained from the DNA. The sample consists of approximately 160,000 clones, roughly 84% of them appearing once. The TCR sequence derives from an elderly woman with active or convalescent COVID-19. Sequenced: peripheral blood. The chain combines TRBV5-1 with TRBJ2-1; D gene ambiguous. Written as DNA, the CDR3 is TGCGCCAGCAGCCCTTCGTCCGAGCAGTTCTTC. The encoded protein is CASSPSSEQFF.